The 27 T cell receptor beta chains listed next were all sequenced from one sample in a study of regulatory T cells. Amplification used 52 TRBV primers and 13 TRBJ primers. The data were produced by immunoSEQ multiplex PCR, yet TCRdb's version contains in-frame clones alone and is incomplete. The table records more than 15,000 clones, about 92% of them present only once. The sequenced material came from CD8+ T cells sorted from blood. The receptors shown here come from a person under 35 with CD3G deficiency.

The CDR3 spells CASSLAGTGSTGELFF. In DNA form, the CDR3 reads TGTGCCAGCAGCTTGGCCGGGACAGGGAGCACCGGGGAGCTGTTTTTT. The gene calls are TRBV5-6 and TRBJ2-2, with 9 bases matching TRBD1. Germline lookup yields CDR1 SGHDT and CDR2 YYEEEE. The V and J ends lost 0 bases and 4 bases, in that order; junction bases with no gene match: 4. The CDR3 is 16 amino acids.

The chain couples TRBV13 to TRBJ2-3; D unresolved. V was cut by 5 bases and J by 4 bases, with 13 bases left in between. The germline V gene encodes CDR1 PRHDT and CDR2 FYEKMQ (reference sequence). The CDR3 runs to 14 residues. The CDR3 is CASSPAPGADTQYF. DNA of the CDR3: TGTGCCAGCAGCCCGGCCCCCGGAGCAGATACGCAGTATTTT.

The V call is TRBV19, the J call TRBJ1-5; 11 nucleotides match TRBD1. After removal of 0 bases from V and 7 bases from J, the junction contained 8 bases not matched to a gene. The CDR3 runs 17 residues. CDR1 is LNHDA, CDR2 SQIVND, per germline (reference sequence). The DNA of the CDR3 is TGTGCCAGTAGTATAGAGCCGGGACAGGGGGGAAAACAGCCCCAGCATTTT. Translating gives CASSIEPGQGGKQPQHF.

The chain couples TRBV7-2 to TRBJ2-2; D tentatively reads TRBD1 or TRBD2 (5 bases each). The length of the CDR3 is 13 residues. V shed 4 bases and J shed 5 bases, with 8 bases lying between them. Germline V gene lookup returns CDR1 SGHTA and CDR2 FQGNSA. Here the CDR3 reads CASSSGTTGELFF. In DNA form, the CDR3 reads TGTGCCAGCAGCTCAGGGACGACCGGGGAGCTGTTTTTT.

The CDR3 DNA reads as TGTGCCAGCAGCCCGGGAGGCTACGAGCAGTACTTC. Protein sequence: CASSPGGYEQYF. The chain employs TRBV27 and TRBJ2-7; TRBD2 aligns across 7 bases. In germline, CDR1 is MNHEY, CDR2 SMNVEV (reference sequence). Germline trimming cut 6 bases from V and 3 bases from J; bases unmatched to any gene: 2. The CDR3 has 12 residues.

This chain links TRBV6-1 with TRBJ1-2; D is undetermined. CDR3 length: 16 amino acids. Germline V gene data show CDR1 as MNHNS and CDR2 as SASEGT. V was trimmed by 2 bases and J by 0 bases, leaving 13 bases between them. CDR3 loop: CASSELGGLPNYGYTF. Here the CDR3 DNA reads TGTGCCAGCAGTGAATTAGGAGGGTTACCTAACTATGGCTACACCTTC.

The chain uses TRBV5-6 and TRBJ2-1; 11 bases match TRBD2. Germline CDR1 reads SGHDT; CDR2 reads YYEEEE. The CDR3 covers 16 residues. Trimming removed 4 bases from V and 3 bases from J; junction bases left unmatched: 6. In DNA, the CDR3 is TGTGCCAGCAGCGTCGGGACTAGCGGTGGCTACAATGAGCAGTTCTTC. This encodes CASSVGTSGGYNEQFF.

This clone has only a few counts. The V call is TRBV7-9, the J call TRBJ2-7; TRBD2 matches 7 bases. CDR3 length: 16 amino acids. CDR1 and CDR2 from the germline V gene are SEHNR and FQNEAQ (reference sequence). The V gene end was trimmed by 6 bases and the J gene end by 0 bases; junction bases not matched to a gene: 11. In DNA form, the CDR3 reads TGTGCCAGCAGTTTTTCCAGCGGGGCGAGCTCCTACGAGCAGTACTTC. Encoded protein: CASSFSSGASSYEQYF.

In regard to this clone: The junction and the germline gene differ at one end; a read error may be behind it. The chain carries TRBV7-8 and TRBJ2-5; tentatively, D is TRBD2 (6 bases). The CDR3 runs 16 residues. Germline values: CDR1 SGHVS, CDR2 FQNEAQ. CDR3 nucleotide sequence: TGTGCCAGCAGTTTAGGAGGGCGGGCCTACCAAGAGACCCAGTACTTC. Encoded protein: CASSLGGRAYQETQYF.

This sequence joins TRBV30 and TRBJ1-2; no clear D gene. Trimming pared 0 bases from V and 0 bases from J, leaving 5 bases between. Germline CDR1 is GTSNPN and CDR2 is SVGIG (reference sequence). This CDR3 spans 13 amino acids. CDR3 sequence (DNA): TGTGCCTGGAGTGTCGAAACTAACTATGGCTACACCTTC. Its translation: CAWSVETNYGYTF.

The chain is built from TRBV7-6 and TRBJ2-1, with 8 nucleotides matching TRBD2. The germline gives CDR1 SGHVS, CDR2 FNYEAQ. V lost 5 bases, J lost 7 bases, and 4 bases stayed unmatched. The CDR3 spans 13 residues. The CDR3 bases are TGTGCCAGCAGCCTTAGCGGGGTAAATGAGCAGTTCTTC. Translated: CASSLSGVNEQFF.

The chain uses TRBV27 and TRBJ2-7; no reliable D call. Germline-derived CDR1 and CDR2 are MNHEY and SMNVEV (reference sequence). The V and J ends lost 6 bases and 1 base respectively, with 13 bases between them. The length of the CDR3 is 14 residues. Written as DNA, the CDR3 is TGTGCCAGCAGCCTCCAGGTAGGGTCCTACGAGCAGTACTTC. Translated: CASSLQVGSYEQYF.

CDR3 amino acids: CSVEYPTNTYNEQFF. CDR3 in DNA: TGCAGCGTTGAATATCCGACAAACACCTACAATGAGCAGTTCTTC. The V call is TRBV29-1, the J call TRBJ2-1; D gene uncertain. This CDR3 has 15 residues. Germline V gives CDR1 SQVTM, CDR2 ANQGSEA. Trimming shortened V by 2 bases and J by 2 bases, and 13 bases separated the two germline ends.

The rearrangement links TRBV6-1 to TRBJ2-6; D is ambiguous. This CDR3 region has 15 residues. The germline CDR1 and CDR2 sequences are MNHNS and SASEGT. Trimming took off 6 bases at V and 2 bases at J, with 11 bases between the two ends. CDR3 bases: TGTGCCAGCAGCCCCGATATGGCTGGGGCCAACGTCCTGACTTTC. Its protein is CASSPDMAGANVLTF.

The gene calls are TRBV5-1 and TRBJ1-1; D possibly corresponds to TRBD1 (6 bases). The CDR3 consists of 14 residues. Germline V gene data show CDR1 as SGHRS and CDR2 as YFSETQ. V was cut by 3 bases and J by 4 bases, with 13 bases left in between. CDR3 amino acids: CASSSRGVSTEAFF. The CDR3 nucleotides read TGCGCCAGCAGCTCGAGGGGGGTTAGCACTGAAGCTTTCTTT. The full variable domain, rest sourced from reference TRBV5-1 and TRBJ1-1, is KAGVTQTPRYLIKTRGQQVTLSCSPISGHRSVSWYQQTPGQGLQFLFEYFSETQRNKGNFPGRFSGRQFSNSRSEMNVSTLELGDSALYLCASSSRGVSTEAFFGQGTRLTVV.

J is TRBJ2-7 and V is TRBV19, with TRBD1 as a possible D gene (6 bases). V was clipped by 3 bases and J by 6 bases, with 18 bases between them. Germline assignment: CDR1 LNHDA and CDR2 SQIVND (reference sequence). The CDR3 extends over 15 amino acids. CDR3 bases: TGTGCCAGTAGTATGACAGGTGGTTGGACCTCCGAGCAGTACTTC. Protein product: CASSMTGGWTSEQYF. Complete variable domain (other parts from reference TRBV19 and TRBJ2-7): DGGITQSPKYLFRKEGQNVTLSCEQNLNHDAMYWYRQDPGQGLRLIYYSQIVNDFQKGDIAEGYSVSREKKESFPLTVTSAQKNPTAFYLCASSMTGGWTSEQYFGPGTRLTVT.

The chain carries TRBV30 and TRBJ2-7, with D possibly TRBD1 on 5 matching bases. The CDR3 length is 13 residues. Trimming stripped 2 bases from V and 3 bases from J, with 11 bases between. CDR1 is GTSNPN and CDR2 is SVGIG in the germline V gene (reference sequence). CDR3 protein: CAWSTRTGYEQYF. CDR3 in DNA: TGTGCCTGGAGTACCAGAACAGGCTACGAGCAGTACTTC. Full variable domain (remainder filled in from reference TRBV30 and TRBJ2-7): SQTIHQWPATLVQPVGSPLSLECTVEGTSNPNLYWYRQAAGRGLQLLFYSVGIGQISSEVPQNLSASRPQDRQFILSSKKLLLSDSGFYLCAWSTRTGYEQYFGPGTRLTVT.

Regarding this clone: An end of the junction does not agree with germline; a read error may underlie this. This chain joins TRBV18 and TRBJ1-6; weak D call: TRBD1 (5 bases). This CDR3 has 16 amino acids. CDR1 is KGHSH and CDR2 is LQKENI in the germline V gene. In DNA form, the CDR3 reads TGTGCCAACTCACCATATGACAGCTCCTATAATTCACCCCTCCACTTT. This translates into CANSPYDSSYNSPLHF.

The J gene is TRBJ1-1, the V gene TRBV19, with 7 bases lining up with TRBD1. Germline lookup yields CDR1 LNHDA and CDR2 SQIVND (reference sequence). This CDR3 has 21 amino acids. Trimming removed 3 bases from V and 0 bases from J; junction bases left unmatched: 22. The CDR3 bases are TGTGCCAGTAGTATTTATTCCGGACAGGACGCCTCGGGCCTATTGAACACTGAAGCTTTCTTT. Translated: CASSIYSGQDASGLLNTEAFF.

The gene calls are TRBV6-1 and TRBJ1-1; D unclear. The CDR3 is 12 residues long. Germline CDR1 reads MNHNS; CDR2 reads SASEGT. Trimming shortened V by 3 bases and J by 6 bases, and 8 bases separated the two germline ends. The CDR3 loop is CASSDRSPEAFF. The DNA of the CDR3 is TGTGCCAGCAGTGACAGGAGCCCTGAAGCTTTCTTT.

The rearrangement joins TRBV19 to TRBJ2-2; D is undetermined. The V end lost 6 bases, the J end lost 3 bases, and 11 bases lay between the germline ends. The germline V gene encodes CDR1 LNHDA and CDR2 SQIVND (reference sequence). The CDR3 sequence is 14 residues long. As DNA, the CDR3 is TGTGCCAGTAGCCGGTGGCAGGACACCGGGGAGCTGTTTTTT. Translation: CASSRWQDTGELFF. The full variable domain, its missing parts supplied by reference TRBV19 and TRBJ2-2, is DGGITQSPKYLFRKEGQNVTLSCEQNLNHDAMYWYRQDPGQGLRLIYYSQIVNDFQKGDIAEGYSVSREKKESFPLTVTSAQKNPTAFYLCASSRWQDTGELFFGEGSRLTVL.

The V gene is TRBV18, the J gene TRBJ2-3; 7 nucleotides match TRBD2. Germline V lookup: CDR1 KGHSH, CDR2 LQKENI. Unmatched junction bases numbered 7, after V lost 6 bases and J lost 1 base. This CDR3 has 15 residues. CDR3 loop: CASSPAGSGTDTQYF. DNA for the CDR3: TGTGCCAGCTCGCCAGCGGGGTCCGGCACAGATACGCAGTATTTT. Filled out from reference TRBV18 and TRBJ2-3, the complete variable domain reads NAGVMQNPRHLVRRRGQEARLRCSPMKGHSHVYWYRQLPEEGLKFMVYLQKENIIDESGMPKERFSAEFPKEGPSILRIQQVVRGDSAAYFCASSPAGSGTDTQYFGPGTRLTVL.

The chain links TRBV19 to TRBJ2-6; D remains ambiguous. Trimming took 2 bases from V and 4 from J, leaving 6 bases between them. This CDR3 contains 14 residues. The germline CDR1 and CDR2 sequences are LNHDA and SQIVND (reference sequence). The CDR3 loop reads CASSINPGANVLTF. In nucleotides, the CDR3 is TGTGCCAGTAGTATAAACCCCGGGGCCAACGTCCTGACTTTC.

This chain uses TRBV28 with TRBJ1-4, with TRBD1 as a possible D gene (5 bases). V was pared by 7 bases and J by 7 bases, with 16 bases between. Germline assignment: CDR1 MDHEN and CDR2 SYDVKM. The CDR3 contains 14 residues. The CDR3 coding sequence is TGTGCCAGCACCGACAGTCGGTTGGCTGAAAAACTGTTTTTT. Translating it yields CASTDSRLAEKLFF.

V and J are TRBV28 and TRBJ1-6, with unresolved D. V dropped 1 base and J dropped 9 bases, with 10 bases sitting between them. The germline V gene has CDR1 MDHEN and CDR2 SYDVKM. The CDR3 totals 14 residues. The CDR3 protein is CASSLSAATSPLHF. CDR3 nucleotide sequence: TGTGCCAGCAGTTTATCAGCGGCTACTTCACCCCTCCACTTT.

This chain uses TRBV13 with TRBJ2-2; D uncertain. CDR1 PRHDT and CDR2 FYEKMQ come from the germline V gene (reference sequence). Trimming took 7 bases from V and 7 from J, leaving 10 bases between them. CDR3 size: 12 residues. CDR3 protein: CASTEDHGELFF. The DNA for the CDR3 is TGTGCCAGCACCGAAGATCACGGGGAGCTGTTTTTT.

This chain connects TRBV2 to TRBJ2-1; TRBD1 or TRBD2 may be the D gene (5 bases each). Trimming took off 6 bases at V and 7 bases at J, with 13 bases between the two ends. CDR1 and CDR2 (germline): SNHLY, FYNNEI. The CDR3 totals 13 residues. The CDR3 DNA reads TGTGCCAGCAGGGGGGAAGGGCTGAATGAGCAGTTCTTC. Translation: CASRGEGLNEQFF.